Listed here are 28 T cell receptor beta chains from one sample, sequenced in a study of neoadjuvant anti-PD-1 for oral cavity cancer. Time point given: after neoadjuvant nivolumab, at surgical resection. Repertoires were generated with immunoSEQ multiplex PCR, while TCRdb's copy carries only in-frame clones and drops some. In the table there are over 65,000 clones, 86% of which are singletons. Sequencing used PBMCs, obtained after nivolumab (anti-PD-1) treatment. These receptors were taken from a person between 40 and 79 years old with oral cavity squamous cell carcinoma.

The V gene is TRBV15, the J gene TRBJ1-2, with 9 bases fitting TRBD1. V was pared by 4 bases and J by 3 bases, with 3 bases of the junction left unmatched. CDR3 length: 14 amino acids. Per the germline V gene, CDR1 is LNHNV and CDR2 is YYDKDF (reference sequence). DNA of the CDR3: TGTGCCACCAGCACCAGGACAGGGGACTATGGCTACACCTTC. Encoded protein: CATSTRTGDYGYTF.

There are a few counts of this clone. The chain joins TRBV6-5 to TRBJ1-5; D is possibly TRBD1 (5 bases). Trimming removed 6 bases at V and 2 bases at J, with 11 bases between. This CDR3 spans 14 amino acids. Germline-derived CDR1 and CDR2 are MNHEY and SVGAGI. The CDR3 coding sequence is TGTGCCAGCAGGCGAACAGGTCGCAATCAGCCCCAGCATTTT. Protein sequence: CASRRTGRNQPQHF.

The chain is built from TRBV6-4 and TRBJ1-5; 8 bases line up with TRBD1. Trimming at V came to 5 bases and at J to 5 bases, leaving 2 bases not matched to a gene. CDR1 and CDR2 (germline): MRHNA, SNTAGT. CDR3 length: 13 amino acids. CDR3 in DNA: TGTGCCAGCAGTCCACAGGGGGATCAGCCCCAGCATTTT. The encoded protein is CASSPQGDQPQHF.

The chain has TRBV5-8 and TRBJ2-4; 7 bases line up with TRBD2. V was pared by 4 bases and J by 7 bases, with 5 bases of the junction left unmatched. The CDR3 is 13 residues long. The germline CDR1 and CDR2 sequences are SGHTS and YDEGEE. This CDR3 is CASSPWGGNIQYF. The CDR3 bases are TGTGCCAGCAGCCCCTGGGGGGGTAACATTCAGTACTTC.

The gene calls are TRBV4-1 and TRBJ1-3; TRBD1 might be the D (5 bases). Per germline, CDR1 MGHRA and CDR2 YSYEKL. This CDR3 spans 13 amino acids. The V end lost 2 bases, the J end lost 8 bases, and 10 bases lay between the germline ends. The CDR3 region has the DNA TGCGCCAGCAGCCAAATCGGGGGTGACACCATATATTTT. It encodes CASSQIGGDTIYF.

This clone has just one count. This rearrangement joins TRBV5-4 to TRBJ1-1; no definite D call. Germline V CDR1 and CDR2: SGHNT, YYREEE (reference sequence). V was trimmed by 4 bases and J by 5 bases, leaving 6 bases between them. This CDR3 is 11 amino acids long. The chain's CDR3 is CASSRLTEAFF. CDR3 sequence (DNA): TGTGCCAGCAGCCGTCTAACTGAAGCTTTCTTT.

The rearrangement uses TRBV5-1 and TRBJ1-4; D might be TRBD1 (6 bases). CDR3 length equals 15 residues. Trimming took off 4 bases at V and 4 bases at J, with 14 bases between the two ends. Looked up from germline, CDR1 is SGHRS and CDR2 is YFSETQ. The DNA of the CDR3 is TGCGCCAGCAGCCCCGACAGGACCGATAATGAAAAACTGTTTTTT. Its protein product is CASSPDRTDNEKLFF.

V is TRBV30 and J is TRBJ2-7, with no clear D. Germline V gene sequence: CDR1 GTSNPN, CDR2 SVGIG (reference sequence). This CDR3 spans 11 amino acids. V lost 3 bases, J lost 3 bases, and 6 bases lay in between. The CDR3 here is CAWRRSYEQYF. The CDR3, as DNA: TGTGCCTGGAGACGGAGCTACGAGCAGTACTTC. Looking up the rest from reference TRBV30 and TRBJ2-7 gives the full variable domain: SQTIHQWPATLVQPVGSPLSLECTVEGTSNPNLYWYRQAAGRGLQLLFYSVGIGQISSEVPQNLSASRPQDRQFILSSKKLLLSDSGFYLCAWRRSYEQYFGPGTRLTVT.

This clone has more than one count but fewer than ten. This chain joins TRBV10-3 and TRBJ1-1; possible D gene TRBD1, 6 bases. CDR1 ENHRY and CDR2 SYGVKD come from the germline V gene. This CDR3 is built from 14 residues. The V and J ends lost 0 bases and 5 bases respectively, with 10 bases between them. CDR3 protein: CAISESGAVTEAFF. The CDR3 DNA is TGTGCCATCAGTGAGTCGGGGGCGGTTACTGAAGCTTTCTTT.

CDR3 bases: TGTGCCTGGAGTGTAAGACTCCCCTATGGCTACACCTTC. Protein sequence: CAWSVRLPYGYTF. The chain carries TRBV30 and TRBJ1-2; D is unclear. CDR3 length: 13 residues. The germline CDR1 and CDR2 sequences are GTSNPN and SVGIG (reference sequence). Between the trimmed V and J ends, which lost 0 bases and 4 bases, there was a span of 9 bases.

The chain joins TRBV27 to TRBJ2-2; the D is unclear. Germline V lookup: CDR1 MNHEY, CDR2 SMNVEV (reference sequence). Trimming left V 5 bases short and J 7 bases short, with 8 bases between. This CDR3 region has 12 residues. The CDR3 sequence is CASSPSFGELFF. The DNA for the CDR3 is TGTGCCAGCAGTCCCAGTTTCGGGGAGCTGTTTTTT.

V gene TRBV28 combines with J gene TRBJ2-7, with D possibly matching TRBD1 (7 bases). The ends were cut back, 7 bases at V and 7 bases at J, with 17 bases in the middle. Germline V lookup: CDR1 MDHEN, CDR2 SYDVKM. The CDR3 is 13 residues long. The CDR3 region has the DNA TGTGCCAGCATCCTCCCAGGGGGAGGTGAGCAGTACTTC. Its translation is CASILPGGGEQYF.

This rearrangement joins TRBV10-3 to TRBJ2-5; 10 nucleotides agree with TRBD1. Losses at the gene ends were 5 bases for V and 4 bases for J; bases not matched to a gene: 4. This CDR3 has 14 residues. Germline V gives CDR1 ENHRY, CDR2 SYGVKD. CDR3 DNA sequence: TGTGCCATCAGTAAAGGACAGGGGGGAGAGACCCAGTACTTC. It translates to CAISKGQGGETQYF.

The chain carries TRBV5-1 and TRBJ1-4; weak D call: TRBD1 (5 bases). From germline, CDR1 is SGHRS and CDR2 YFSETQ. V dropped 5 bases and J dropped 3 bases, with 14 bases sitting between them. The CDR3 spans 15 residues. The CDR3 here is CASRDRRVPNEKLFF. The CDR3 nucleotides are TGCGCCAGCAGGGATCGCAGGGTCCCTAATGAAAAACTGTTTTTT.

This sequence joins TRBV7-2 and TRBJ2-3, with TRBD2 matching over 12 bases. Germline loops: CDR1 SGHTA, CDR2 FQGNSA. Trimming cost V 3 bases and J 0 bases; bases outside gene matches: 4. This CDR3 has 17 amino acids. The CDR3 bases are TGTGCCAGCAGCTTCCTTGGGACTAGCGGGAGCACAGATACGCAGTATTTT. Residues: CASSFLGTSGSTDTQYF.

CDR3 residues: CASSIYQTRNQPQHF. CDR3 sequence (DNA): TGTGCCAGTAGTATTTACCAGACGCGGAATCAGCCCCAGCATTTT. V and J are TRBV19 and TRBJ1-5, with D unresolved. V shed 3 bases and J shed 4 bases, with 13 bases lying between them. This CDR3 comprises 15 residues. The germline CDR1 and CDR2 sequences are LNHDA and SQIVND (reference sequence).

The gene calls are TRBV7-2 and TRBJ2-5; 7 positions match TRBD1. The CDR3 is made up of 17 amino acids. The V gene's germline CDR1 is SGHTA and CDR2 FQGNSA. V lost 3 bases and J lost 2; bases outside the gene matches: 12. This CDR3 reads CASSLNNLGGLQETQYF. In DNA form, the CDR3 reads TGTGCCAGCAGCTTGAATAACCTAGGGGGCCTTCAAGAGACCCAGTACTTC.

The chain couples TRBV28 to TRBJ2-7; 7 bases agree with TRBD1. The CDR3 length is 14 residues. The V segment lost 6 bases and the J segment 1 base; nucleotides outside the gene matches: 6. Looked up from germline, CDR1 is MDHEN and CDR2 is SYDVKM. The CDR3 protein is CASRNRGTSYEQYF. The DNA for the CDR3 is TGTGCCAGCAGAAACAGGGGTACTTCCTACGAGCAGTACTTC.

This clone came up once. In nucleotides, the CDR3 is TGTGCCAGCAGACGACAGGGTTTTAGCAATCAGCCCCAGCATTTT. This codes for CASRRQGFSNQPQHF. V usage is TRBV6-6 and J usage is TRBJ1-5, with 7 bases identical to TRBD1. Per the germline V gene, CDR1 is MNHNY and CDR2 is SVGAGI (reference sequence). V shed 6 bases, J shed 0 bases, and the junction held 5 bases outside the gene matches. This CDR3 has 15 amino acids.

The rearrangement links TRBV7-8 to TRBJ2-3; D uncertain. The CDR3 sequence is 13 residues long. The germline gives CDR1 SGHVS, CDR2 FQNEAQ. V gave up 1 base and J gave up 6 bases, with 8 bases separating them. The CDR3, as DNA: TGTGCCAGCAGCTTAGGTTTAGCTGATACGCAGTATTTT. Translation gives CASSLGLADTQYF.

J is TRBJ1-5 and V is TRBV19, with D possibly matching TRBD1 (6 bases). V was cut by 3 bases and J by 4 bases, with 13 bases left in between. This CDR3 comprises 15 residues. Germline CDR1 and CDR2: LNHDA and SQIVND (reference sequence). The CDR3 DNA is TGTGCCAGTAGTATTACCGGGGGGCGGAATCAGCCCCAGCATTTT. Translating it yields CASSITGGRNQPQHF.

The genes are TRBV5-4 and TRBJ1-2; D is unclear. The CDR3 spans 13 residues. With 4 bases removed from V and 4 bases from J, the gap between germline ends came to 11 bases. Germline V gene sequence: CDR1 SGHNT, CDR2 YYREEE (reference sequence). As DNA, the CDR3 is TGTGCCAGCAGCGCCTCGGGCGTCTATGGCTACACCTTC. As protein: CASSASGVYGYTF.

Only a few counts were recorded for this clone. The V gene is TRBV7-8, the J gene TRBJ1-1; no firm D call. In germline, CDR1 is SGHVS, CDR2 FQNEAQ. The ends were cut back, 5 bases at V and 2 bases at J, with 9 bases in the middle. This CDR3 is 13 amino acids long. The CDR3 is CASSPRFNTEAFF. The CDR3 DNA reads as TGTGCCAGCAGCCCACGCTTTAACACTGAAGCTTTCTTT.

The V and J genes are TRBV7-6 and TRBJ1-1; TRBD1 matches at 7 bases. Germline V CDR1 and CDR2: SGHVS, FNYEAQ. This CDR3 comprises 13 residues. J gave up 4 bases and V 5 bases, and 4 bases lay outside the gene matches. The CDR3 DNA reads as TGTGCCAGCAGCCATGACAGGGCCACTGAAGCTTTCTTT. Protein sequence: CASSHDRATEAFF.

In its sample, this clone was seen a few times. The DNA of the CDR3 is TGTGCCAGCAGCTTAGCGCTATCGGGACTAGCTGATGAGACCCAGTACTTC. Translation: CASSLALSGLADETQYF. This chain uses TRBV7-8 with TRBJ2-5, with 9 bases identical to TRBD2. V shed 0 bases and J 5 bases; nucleotides not matched to a gene: 10. Germline CDR1 and CDR2: SGHVS and FQNEAQ. This CDR3 contains 17 residues.

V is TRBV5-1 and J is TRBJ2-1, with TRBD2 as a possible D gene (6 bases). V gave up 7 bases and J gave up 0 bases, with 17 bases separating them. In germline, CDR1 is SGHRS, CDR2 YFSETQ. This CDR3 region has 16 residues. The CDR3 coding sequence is TGCGCCAGCGCTCGCGACGGGGGTAGCTCCTACAATGAGCAGTTCTTC. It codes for CASARDGGSSYNEQFF.

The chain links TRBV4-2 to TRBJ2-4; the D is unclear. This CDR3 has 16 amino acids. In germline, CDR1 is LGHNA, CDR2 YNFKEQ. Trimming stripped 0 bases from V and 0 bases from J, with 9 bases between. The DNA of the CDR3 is TGTGCCAGCAGCCAAGAGGCAACCTTAGCCAAAAACATTCAGTACTTC. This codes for CASSQEATLAKNIQYF.

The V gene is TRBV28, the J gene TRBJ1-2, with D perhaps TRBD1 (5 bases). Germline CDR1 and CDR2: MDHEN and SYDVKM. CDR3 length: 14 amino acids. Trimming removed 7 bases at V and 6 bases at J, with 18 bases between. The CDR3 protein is CASTSSGRGDGYTF. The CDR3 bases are TGTGCCAGCACCTCCTCGGGGCGGGGTGATGGCTACACCTTC.